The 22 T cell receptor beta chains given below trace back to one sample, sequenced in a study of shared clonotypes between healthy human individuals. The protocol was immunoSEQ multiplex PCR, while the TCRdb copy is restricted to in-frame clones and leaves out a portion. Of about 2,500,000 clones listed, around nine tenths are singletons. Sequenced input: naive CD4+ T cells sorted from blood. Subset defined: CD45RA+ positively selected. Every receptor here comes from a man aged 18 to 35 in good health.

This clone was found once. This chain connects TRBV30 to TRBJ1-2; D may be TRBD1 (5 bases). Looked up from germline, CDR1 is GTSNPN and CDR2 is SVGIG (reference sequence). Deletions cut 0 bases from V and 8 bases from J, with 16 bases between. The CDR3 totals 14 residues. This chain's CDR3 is CAWSVITQRGGYTF. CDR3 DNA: TGTGCCTGGAGTGTAATCACCCAGAGGGGCGGCTACACCTTC.

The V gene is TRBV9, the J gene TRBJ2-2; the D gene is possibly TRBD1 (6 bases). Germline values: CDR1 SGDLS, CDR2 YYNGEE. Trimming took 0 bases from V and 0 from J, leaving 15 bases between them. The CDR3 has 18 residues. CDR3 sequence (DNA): TGTGCCAGCAGCGTAGCAAGCCCCGGGACAACGAACACCGGGGAGCTGTTTTTT. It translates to CASSVASPGTTNTGELFF.

The CDR3 spells CSVEDSPGLGVYEQYF. The DNA of the CDR3 is TGCAGCGTTGAAGATAGCCCGGGACTCGGGGTTTACGAGCAGTACTTC. The chain couples TRBV29-1 to TRBJ2-7, with D possibly being TRBD2 (6 bases). The V end lost 0 bases, the J end lost 4 bases, and 19 bases lay between the germline ends. The germline CDR1 and CDR2 sequences are SQVTM and ANQGSEA. The CDR3 contains 16 residues.

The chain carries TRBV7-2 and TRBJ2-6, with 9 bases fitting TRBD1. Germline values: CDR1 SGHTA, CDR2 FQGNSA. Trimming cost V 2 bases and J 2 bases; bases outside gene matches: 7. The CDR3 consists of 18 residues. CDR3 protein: CASSLSGTGFPGANVLTF. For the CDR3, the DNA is TGTGCCAGCAGCTTATCCGGGACAGGGTTCCCTGGGGCCAACGTCCTGACTTTC.

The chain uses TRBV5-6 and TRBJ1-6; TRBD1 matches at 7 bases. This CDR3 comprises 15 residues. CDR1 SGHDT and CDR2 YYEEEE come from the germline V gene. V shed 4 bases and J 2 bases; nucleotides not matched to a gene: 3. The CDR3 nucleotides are TGTGCCAGCAGCCTTCAGGGGGCCTATAATTCACCCCTCCACTTT. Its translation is CASSLQGAYNSPLHF.

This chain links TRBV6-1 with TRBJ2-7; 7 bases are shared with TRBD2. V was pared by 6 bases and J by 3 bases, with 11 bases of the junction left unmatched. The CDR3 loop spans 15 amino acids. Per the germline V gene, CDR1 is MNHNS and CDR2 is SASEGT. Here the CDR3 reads CASSRGVDGNYEQYF. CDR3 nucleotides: TGTGCCAGCAGCCGGGGGGTCGACGGGAACTACGAGCAGTACTTC.

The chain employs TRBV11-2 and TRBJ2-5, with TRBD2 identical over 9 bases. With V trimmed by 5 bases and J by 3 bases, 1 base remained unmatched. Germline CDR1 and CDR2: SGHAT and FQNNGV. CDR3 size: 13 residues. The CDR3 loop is CASSPSGKETQYF. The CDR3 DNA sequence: TGTGCCAGCAGCCCTAGCGGGAAAGAGACCCAGTACTTC.

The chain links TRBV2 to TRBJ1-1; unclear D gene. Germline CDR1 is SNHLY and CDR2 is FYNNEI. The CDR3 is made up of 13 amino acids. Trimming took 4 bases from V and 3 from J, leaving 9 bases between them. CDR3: CASSVLLDTEAFF. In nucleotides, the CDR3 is TGTGCCAGCAGTGTCCTCCTGGACACTGAAGCTTTCTTT.

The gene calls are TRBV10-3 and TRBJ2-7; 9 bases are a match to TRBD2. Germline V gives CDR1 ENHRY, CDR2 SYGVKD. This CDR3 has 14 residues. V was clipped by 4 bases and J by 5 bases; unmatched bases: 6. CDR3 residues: CAISVAGEFNEQYF. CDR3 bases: TGTGCCATCAGTGTAGCGGGAGAATTCAACGAGCAGTACTTC.

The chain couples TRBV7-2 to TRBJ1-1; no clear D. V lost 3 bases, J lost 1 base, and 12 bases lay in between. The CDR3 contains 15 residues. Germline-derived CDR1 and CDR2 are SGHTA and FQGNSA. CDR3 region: CASSFREGWNTEAFF. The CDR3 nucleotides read TGTGCCAGCAGCTTCCGCGAGGGTTGGAACACTGAAGCTTTCTTT.

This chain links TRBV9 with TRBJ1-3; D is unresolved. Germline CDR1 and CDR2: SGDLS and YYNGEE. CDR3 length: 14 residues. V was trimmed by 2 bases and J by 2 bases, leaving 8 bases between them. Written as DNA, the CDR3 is TGTGCCAGCAGCGTCGGACCCCCTGGAAACACCATATATTTT. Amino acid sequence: CASSVGPPGNTIYF.

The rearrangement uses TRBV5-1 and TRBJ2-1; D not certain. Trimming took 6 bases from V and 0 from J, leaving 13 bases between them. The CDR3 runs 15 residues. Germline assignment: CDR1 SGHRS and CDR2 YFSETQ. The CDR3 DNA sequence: TGCGCCAGCACCCCCTACGGACGCTCCTACAATGAGCAGTTCTTC. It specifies CASTPYGRSYNEQFF.

The CDR3 DNA reads TGCGCCAGCAGTAGACAGGGGGCGGGTGGCTACACCTTC. This translates into CASSRQGAGGYTF. V is TRBV10-1 and J is TRBJ1-2; 10 bases agree with TRBD1. Germline V gene lookup returns CDR1 WNHNN and CDR2 SYGVQD (reference sequence). CDR3 length equals 13 residues. J gave up 7 bases and V 5 bases, and 4 bases lay outside the gene matches.

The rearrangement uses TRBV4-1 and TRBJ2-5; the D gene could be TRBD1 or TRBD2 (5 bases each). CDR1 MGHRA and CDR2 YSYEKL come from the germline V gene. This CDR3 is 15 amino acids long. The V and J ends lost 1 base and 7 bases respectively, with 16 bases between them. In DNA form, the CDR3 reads TGCGCCAGCAGCCAAGGCACCGGGACGGCAGGGACCCAGTACTTC. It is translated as CASSQGTGTAGTQYF.

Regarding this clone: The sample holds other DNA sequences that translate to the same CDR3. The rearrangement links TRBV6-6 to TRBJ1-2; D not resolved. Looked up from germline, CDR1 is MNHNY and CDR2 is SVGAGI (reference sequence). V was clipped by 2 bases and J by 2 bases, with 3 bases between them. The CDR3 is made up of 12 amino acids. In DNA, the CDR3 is TGTGCCAGCAGTTACAGAAACTATGGCTACACCTTC. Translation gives CASSYRNYGYTF.

The CDR3 coding sequence is TGCGCCAGCAGCTTGGTGGGCAAAGGTGAAAAACTGTTTTTT. Protein sequence: CASSLVGKGEKLFF. The V call is TRBV5-1, the J call TRBJ1-4; no clear D gene. The CDR3 contains 14 residues. V gave up 0 bases and J gave up 7 bases, with 10 bases separating them. Germline CDR1 SGHRS, CDR2 YFSETQ.

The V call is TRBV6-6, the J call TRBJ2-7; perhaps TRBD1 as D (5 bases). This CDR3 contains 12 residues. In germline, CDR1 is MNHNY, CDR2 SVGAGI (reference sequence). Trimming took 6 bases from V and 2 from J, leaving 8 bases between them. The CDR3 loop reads CASRQATYEQYF. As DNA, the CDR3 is TGTGCCAGCAGACAGGCGACCTACGAGCAGTACTTC.

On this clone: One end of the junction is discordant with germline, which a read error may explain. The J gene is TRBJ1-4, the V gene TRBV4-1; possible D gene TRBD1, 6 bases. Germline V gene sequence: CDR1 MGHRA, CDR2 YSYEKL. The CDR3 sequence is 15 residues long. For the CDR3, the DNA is TGCGCCAGCAGCCAAACAGGGTACACTAATAAAAAACTGTTTTTT. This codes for CASSQTGYTNKKLFF.

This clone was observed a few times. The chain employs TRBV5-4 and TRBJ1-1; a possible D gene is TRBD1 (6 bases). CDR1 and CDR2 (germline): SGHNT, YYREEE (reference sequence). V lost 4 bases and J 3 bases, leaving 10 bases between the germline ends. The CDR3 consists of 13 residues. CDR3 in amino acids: CASSRTEDTEAFF. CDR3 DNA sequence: TGTGCCAGCAGCCGGACAGAGGACACTGAAGCTTTCTTT.

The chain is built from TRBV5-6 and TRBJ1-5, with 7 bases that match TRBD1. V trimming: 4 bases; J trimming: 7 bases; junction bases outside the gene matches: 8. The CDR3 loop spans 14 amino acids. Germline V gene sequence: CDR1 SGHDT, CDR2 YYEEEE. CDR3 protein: CASSAARGAQPQHF. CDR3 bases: TGTGCCAGCAGCGCGGCCAGGGGGGCCCAGCCCCAGCATTTT. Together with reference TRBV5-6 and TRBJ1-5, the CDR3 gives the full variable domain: DAGVTQSPTHLIKTRGQQVTLRCSPKSGHDTVSWYQQALGQGPQFIFQYYEEEERQRGNFPDRFSGHQFPNYSSELNVNALLLGDSALYLCASSAARGAQPQHFGDGTRLSIL.

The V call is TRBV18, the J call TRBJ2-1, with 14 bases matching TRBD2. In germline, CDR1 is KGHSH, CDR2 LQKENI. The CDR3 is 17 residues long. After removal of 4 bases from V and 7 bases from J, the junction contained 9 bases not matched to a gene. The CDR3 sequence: CASSLRLAGGNNNEQFF. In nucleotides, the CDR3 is TGTGCCAGCTCACTCCGACTAGCGGGAGGGAATAATAATGAGCAGTTCTTC.

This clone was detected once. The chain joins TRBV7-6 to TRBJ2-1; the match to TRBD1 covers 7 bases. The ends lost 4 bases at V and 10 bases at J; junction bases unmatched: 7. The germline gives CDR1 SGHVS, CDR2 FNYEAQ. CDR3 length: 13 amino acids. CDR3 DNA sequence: TGTGCCAGCAGCTCATACAGGGGATGGGAGCAGTTCTTC. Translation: CASSSYRGWEQFF.